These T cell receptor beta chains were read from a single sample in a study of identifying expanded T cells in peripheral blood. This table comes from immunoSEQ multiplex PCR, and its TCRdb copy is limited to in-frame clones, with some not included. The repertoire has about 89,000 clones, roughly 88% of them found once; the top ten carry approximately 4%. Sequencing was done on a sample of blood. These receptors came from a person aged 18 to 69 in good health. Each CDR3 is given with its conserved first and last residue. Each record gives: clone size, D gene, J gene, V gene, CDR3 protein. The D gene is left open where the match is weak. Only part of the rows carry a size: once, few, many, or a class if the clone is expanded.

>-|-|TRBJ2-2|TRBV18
CASSPPAPFGGGRTGELFF
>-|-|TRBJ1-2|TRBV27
CASSFRGGYGYTF
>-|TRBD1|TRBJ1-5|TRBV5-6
CASSSNDRGGNQPQHF
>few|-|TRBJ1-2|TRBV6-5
CASSSQGGYTF
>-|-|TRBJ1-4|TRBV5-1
CASSLGTTESEKLFF
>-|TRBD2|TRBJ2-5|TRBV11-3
CASSPGTSGPQETQYF
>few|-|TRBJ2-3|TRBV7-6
CASSFAPQGRGTDTQYF
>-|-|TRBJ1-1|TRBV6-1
CASSENTEAFF
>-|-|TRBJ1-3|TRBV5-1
CASSLADHTNTIYF
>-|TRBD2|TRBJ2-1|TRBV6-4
CASSAGLAGWSSYNEQFF
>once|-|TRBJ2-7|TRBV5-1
CASSVTVFAYEQYF